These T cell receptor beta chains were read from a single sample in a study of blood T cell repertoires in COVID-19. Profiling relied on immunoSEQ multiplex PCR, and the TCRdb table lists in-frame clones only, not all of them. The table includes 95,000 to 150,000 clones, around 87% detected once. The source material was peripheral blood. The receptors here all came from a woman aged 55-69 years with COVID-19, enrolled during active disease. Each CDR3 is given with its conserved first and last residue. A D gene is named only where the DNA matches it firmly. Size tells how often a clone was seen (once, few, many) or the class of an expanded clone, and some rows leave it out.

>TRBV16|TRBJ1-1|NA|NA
TGTGCCAGCAGCCAACGGGGGACCACTGAAGCTTTCTTT
CASSQRGTTEAFF
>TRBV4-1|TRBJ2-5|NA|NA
TGCGCCAGCAGCCAAGGAAGGGGGGGAGGAGAGACCCAGTACTTC
CASSQGRGGGETQYF
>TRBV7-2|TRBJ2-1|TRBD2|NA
TGTGCCAGCAGCATACTAGCGGGGGGGCCCCATGAGCAGTTCTTC
CASSILAGGPHEQFF
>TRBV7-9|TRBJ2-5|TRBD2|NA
TGTGCCAGCAGCTTAGGGGAGGGGTCGGAGACCCAGTACTTC
CASSLGEGSETQYF
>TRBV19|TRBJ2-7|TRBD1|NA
TGTGCCAGTAGTATTCAGGGACAGACCTACGAGCAGTACTTC
CASSIQGQTYEQYF
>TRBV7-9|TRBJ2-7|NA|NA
TGTGCCAGCAGCTCCCCACTAGTTTCCTACGAGCAGTACTTC
CASSSPLVSYEQYF
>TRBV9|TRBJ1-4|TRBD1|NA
TGTGCCAGCAGCGTGGGGACAGGGCGGGAAAAACTGTTTTTT
CASSVGTGREKLFF
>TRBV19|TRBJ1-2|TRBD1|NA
TGTGCCAGTAGTATGCCGGGACAGGGGGTTTCCGACACCATCCTTTATGGCTACACCTTC
CASSMPGQGVSDTILYGYTF
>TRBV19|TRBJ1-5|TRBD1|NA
TGTGCCAGTTCCCAGGACAGGGAATTCGGTCAGCCCCAGCATTTT
CASSQDREFGQPQHF
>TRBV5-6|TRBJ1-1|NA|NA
TGTGCCAGCAGCTTAGCGAACACTGAAGCTTTCTTT
CASSLANTEAFF
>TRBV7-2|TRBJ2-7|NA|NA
TGTGCCAGCAGGGAGGTCACAGGGTACGAGCAGTACTTC
CASREVTGYEQYF
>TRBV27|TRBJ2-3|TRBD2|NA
TGTGCCAGCAGTTTATCTCGGGCGGCTAGCGGGTACACAGATACGCAGTATTTT
CASSLSRAASGYTDTQYF
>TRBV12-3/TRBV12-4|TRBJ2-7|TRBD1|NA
TGTGCCAGCAGTGACAGGGTCCACGAGCAGTACTTC
CASSDRVHEQYF
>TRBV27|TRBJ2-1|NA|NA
TGTGCCAGCAGTTTACAGGGTGTGTTTTCCTACAATGAGCAGTTCTTC
CASSLQGVFSYNEQFF
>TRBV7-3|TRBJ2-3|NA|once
TGTGCCAGCAGCTTAAATCGGGTGGCAGATACGCAGTATTTT
CASSLNRVADTQYF
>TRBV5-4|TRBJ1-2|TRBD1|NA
TGTGCCTGGGGGGACAGGGGGAACTATGGCTACACCTTC
CAWGDRGNYGYTF
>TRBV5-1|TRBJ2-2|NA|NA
TGCGCCAGCAGCTTGGGATGGGTTGGGCAGGACACCGGGGAGCTGTTTTTT
CASSLGWVGQDTGELFF
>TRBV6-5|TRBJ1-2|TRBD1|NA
TGTGCCAGCAGTTACCAGGGGGGTGGTGACGGCTACACCTTC
CASSYQGGGDGYTF
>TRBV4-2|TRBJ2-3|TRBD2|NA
TGTGCCAGCAGCCAAGATGTAGGGAGAGCGGGGACCCCAGATACGCAGTATTTT
CASSQDVGRAGTPDTQYF
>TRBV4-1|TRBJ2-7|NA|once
TGCGCCAGCAGCCAAGGCTCTCTACCCTCCTACGAGCAGTACTTC
CASSQGSLPSYEQYF
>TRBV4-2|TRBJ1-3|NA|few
TGTGCCAGCAGCCAAGAGGGTCAGGTACGGAACACCATATATTTT
CASSQEGQVRNTIYF
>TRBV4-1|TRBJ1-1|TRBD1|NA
TGCGCCAGCAGACGGACAGGGGGCGAGAACACTGAAGCTTTCTTT
CASRRTGGENTEAFF
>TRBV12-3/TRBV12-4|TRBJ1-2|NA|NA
TGTGCCAGCAGTTTATGGGGGCGGCATGGCTACACCTTC
CASSLWGRHGYTF
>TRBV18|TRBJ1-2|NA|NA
TGTGCCAGCTCACCCCAGGAGGGTTATGGCTACACCTTC
CASSPQEGYGYTF
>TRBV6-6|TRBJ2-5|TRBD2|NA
TGTGCCAGCAGCCGATCCCTGGGCGGGGGGGCCGGTGAGACCCAGTACTTC
CASSRSLGGGAGETQYF
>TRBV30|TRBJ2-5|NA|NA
TGTGCCTGGAATTCGGGGCAAGAGACCCAGTACTTC
CAWNSGQETQYF
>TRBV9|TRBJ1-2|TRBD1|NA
TGTGCCAGCACTGACAGGGTCTATGGCTACACCTTC
CASTDRVYGYTF
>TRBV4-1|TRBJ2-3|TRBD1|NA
TGCGCCAGCAGCCAAGATAACAGGGGGATCACAGATACGCAGTATTTT
CASSQDNRGITDTQYF
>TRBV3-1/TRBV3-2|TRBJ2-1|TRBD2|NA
TGTGCCAGCAGCCAAGAAACAAAAGAGCCCCGGACTAGCGGCCGACCTCACAATGAGCAGTTCTTC
CASSQETKEPRTSGRPHNEQFF
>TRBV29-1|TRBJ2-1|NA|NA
TGCAGCGGCCCCGCTCCCGGCCAGGTCAATGAGCAGTTCTTC
CSGPAPGQVNEQFF
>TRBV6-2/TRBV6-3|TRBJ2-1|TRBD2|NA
TGTGCCAGCAGTTACTCCCGGGGGGGCAGGAGGAAGGAGCAGTTCTTC
CASSYSRGGRRKEQFF
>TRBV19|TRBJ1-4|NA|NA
TGTGCCAGTAGTGGGCAGGCCCTCGTTTCTGAAAAACTGTTTTTT
CASSGQALVSEKLFF
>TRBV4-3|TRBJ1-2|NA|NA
TGCGCCAGCAGCCAAGGAGAGGCCACCTACTTCTATGGCTACACCTTC
CASSQGEATYFYGYTF
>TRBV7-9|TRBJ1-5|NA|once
TGTGCCAGCAGCAACCGGGACATCGCTTTTCAGCCCCAGCATTTT
CASSNRDIAFQPQHF
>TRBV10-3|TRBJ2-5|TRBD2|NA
TGTGCCGCCTCAACTAGCGGGGAAGCGAGAACCCAGTACTTC
CAASTSGEARTQYF
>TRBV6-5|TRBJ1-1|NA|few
TGTGCCAGCACCCTCCGGGGATGGGGGGCTGAAGCTTTCTTT
CASTLRGWGAEAFF
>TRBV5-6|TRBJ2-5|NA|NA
TGTGCCAGCAGCTTGGGGCTACAAAGGGGAGAGACCCAGTACTTC
CASSLGLQRGETQYF
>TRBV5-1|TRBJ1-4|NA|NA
TGCGCCAGCAGCCTCTCCCCAGAAAATGAAAAACTGTTTTTT
CASSLSPENEKLFF
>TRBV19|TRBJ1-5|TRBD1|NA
TGTGCCAGTACCACGGACAGGGGGACCCAGCCCCAGCATTTT
CASTTDRGTQPQHF
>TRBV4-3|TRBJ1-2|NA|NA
TGCGCCAGCAGCCAAGATCAGGGTGACAGCGGCTACACCTTC
CASSQDQGDSGYTF
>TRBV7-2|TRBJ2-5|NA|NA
TGTGCCAGCAGCTTATACAGGGACCAAGAGACCCAGTACTTC
CASSLYRDQETQYF
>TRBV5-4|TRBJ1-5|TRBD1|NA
TGTGCCAGCAGCCCGGGGACAGGGTCCAATCAGCCCCAGCATTTT
CASSPGTGSNQPQHF
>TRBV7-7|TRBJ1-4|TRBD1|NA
TGTGCCAGCAAGAAAAAACAGGGACAGGCTAATGAAAAACTGTTTTTT
CASKKKQGQANEKLFF
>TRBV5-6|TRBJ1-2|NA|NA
TGTGCCAGCAGCTTGGGAGTTGGACAGACAAACTATGGCTACACCTTC
CASSLGVGQTNYGYTF
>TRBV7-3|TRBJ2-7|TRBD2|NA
TGTGCCAGCAGCTTGTCTAGCGGGGGGTCCATATACGAGCAGTACTTC
CASSLSSGGSIYEQYF
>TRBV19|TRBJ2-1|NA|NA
TGTGCCAGTACCCCCAGGCGGGGATACAATGAGCAGTTCTTC
CASTPRRGYNEQFF
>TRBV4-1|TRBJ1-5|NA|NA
TGCGCCAGCAGCCAAGATAATAGCTTAGGTCAGCCCCAGCATTTT
CASSQDNSLGQPQHF